These T cell receptor beta chains were read from a single sample in a study of regulatory T cells in long-lasting Graves disease. MiXCR, run by TCRdb on the multiplex PCR reads, gives a single entry per CDR3 protein. The data contain around 460,000 distinct CDR3 sequences, 11% to 15% of them seen just once; the ten biggest clones take up roughly 15%. These data were also reused for a study on T cells in Graves' hyperthyroidism and ophthalmopathy.

The sample was peripheral blood mononuclear cells (PBMCs), taken at new diagnosis, from a patient treated with antithyroid drugs. The receptor source for this set is a woman between 45 and 65 years old with Graves disease. Both conserved end residues are part of each CDR3. The D gene is left open where the match is weak. Where a row states a size, it is once, few, many or the class of an expanded clone; other rows omit it.

TRBJ2-7	TRBV28	many	NA	CASSFTYEQYF	TGTGCCAGCAGCTTTACCTACGAGCAGTACTTC
TRBJ1-1	TRBV11-1	many	TRBD1	CASSPYGTVNTEAFF	TGTGCCAGCAGCCCTTATGGGACAGTGAACACTGAAGCTTTCTTT
TRBJ1-2	TRBV6-5	many	NA	CASSYDRLGISNYGYTF	TGTGCCAGCAGTTACGACCGATTAGGAATTTCTAACTATGGCTACACCTTC
TRBJ1-4	TRBV29-1	many	TRBD1	CSVAPGQRNEKLFF	TGCAGCGTTGCTCCGGGACAGAGAAATGAAAAACTGTTTTTT
TRBJ2-7	TRBV3-1	many	NA	CASSRSSYEQYF	TGTGCCAGCAGCAGAAGCTCCTACGAGCAGTACTTC
TRBJ2-3	TRBV2	NA	TRBD2	CAGGPLAGVGDTQYF	TGTGCCGGCGGACCGCTAGCGGGAGTAGGAGATACGCAGTATTTT
TRBJ2-5	TRBV6-1	NA	TRBD2	CASAGGLGGTQYF	TGTGCCAGCGCAGGAGGACTAGGAGGGACCCAGTACTTC
TRBJ1-5	TRBV28	few	TRBD1	CASSLVAQGAGNQPQHF	TGTGCCAGCAGTTTGGTCGCTCAGGGGGCCGGCAATCAGCCCCAGCATTTT
TRBJ1-4	TRBV12-3/TRBV12-4	many	NA	CASSRRFGMKLFF	TGTGCCAGCAGTCGACGATTTGGTATGAAACTGTTTTTT
TRBJ1-6	TRBV5-8	many	NA	CASSLEGGGDSPLHF	TGTGCCAGCAGCTTGGAAGGTGGGGGCGATTCACCCCTCCACTTT
TRBJ2-1	TRBV6-1	NA	NA	CASRTRRVGNNEQFF	TGTGCCAGCAGAACTAGGAGGGTCGGGAACAATGAGCAGTTCTTC
TRBJ2-1	TRBV28	many	NA	CASRAVIREQFF	TGTGCCTCCCGGGCGGTTATACGGGAGCAGTTCTTC
TRBJ2-2	TRBV24-1	few	NA	CATSRGWDTGELFF	TGTGCCACCAGCAGGGGTTGGGACACCGGGGAGCTGTTTTTT
TRBJ1-5	TRBV7-2	NA	NA	CAGSPQGDQPQHF	TGTGCCGGCAGCCCACAGGGCGATCAGCCCCAGCATTTT
TRBJ2-3	TRBV5-4	NA	NA	CASSQTADTTDTQYF	TGTGCCAGCAGCCAGACAGCGGATACGACAGATACGCAGTATTTT
TRBJ2-3	TRBV5-1	few	TRBD2	CASSFGGSPEDTQYF	TGCGCCAGCAGCTTCGGCGGGAGTCCTGAGGATACGCAGTATTTT
TRBJ2-5	TRBV18	few	NA	CASSPNPPGNLETQYF	TGTGCCAGCTCTCCAAACCCCCCAGGGAACCTAGAGACCCAGTACTTC
TRBJ2-2	TRBV28	many	TRBD2	CASSLVRGDTGELFF	TGTGCCAGCAGTTTAGTTCGGGGGGACACCGGGGAGCTGTTTTTT
TRBJ2-7	TRBV7-2	NA	NA	CASSLFDEQYF	TGTGCCAGCAGCTTGTTCGACGAGCAGTACTTC
TRBJ2-1	TRBV5-1	many	TRBD2	CASSPIAGVGNEQFF	TGCGCCAGCAGCCCGATAGCGGGAGTGGGGAATGAGCAGTTCTTC
TRBJ2-3	TRBV28	many	TRBD1	CASSLWLRQGLPDTQYF	TGTGCCAGCAGTTTATGGCTGCGACAGGGGCTCCCAGATACGCAGTATTTT
TRBJ2-7	TRBV2	NA	TRBD1	CASSPPFSGQASVEQYF	TGTGCCAGCTCACCACCGTTCTCTGGACAGGCTTCGGTCGAGCAGTACTTC
TRBJ1-1	TRBV9	many	TRBD1	CASSLGQGTEAFF	TGTGCCAGCAGCTTAGGACAGGGAACTGAAGCTTTCTTT
TRBJ2-3	TRBV3-1	many	NA	CASSQGAFGTDTQYF	TGTGCCAGCAGCCAAGGAGCATTCGGCACAGATACGCAGTATTTT
TRBJ2-7	TRBV14	NA	NA	CASSQLLSGPNVGEQYF	TGTGCCAGCAGCCAACTTTTAAGCGGGCCCAATGTTGGGGAGCAGTACTTC
TRBJ2-7	TRBV28	many	TRBD1	CASSPGTASSYEQYF	TGTGCCAGCAGTCCCGGGACAGCCAGCTCCTACGAGCAGTACTTC
TRBJ1-1	TRBV6-5	many	NA	CASSYSTMNTEAFF	TGTGCCAGCAGTTACTCGACCATGAACACTGAAGCTTTCTTT
TRBJ2-2	TRBV5-1	many	TRBD1	CASAQGDTGELFF	TGCGCCAGTGCACAGGGGGACACCGGGGAGCTGTTTTTT
TRBJ2-1	TRBV20-1	NA	TRBD2	CSARGAATSGVPPSYNEQFF	TGCAGTGCTAGAGGCGCTGCGACTAGCGGGGTACCCCCATCCTACAATGAGCAGTTCTTC
TRBJ2-5	TRBV18	few	NA	CASSPASDQETQYF	TGTGCCAGCTCACCAGCTAGCGACCAAGAGACCCAGTACTTC
TRBJ2-4	TRBV7-2	NA	NA	CASSSYLGLAKNIQYF	TGTGCCAGCAGCTCATATTTGGGACTAGCCAAAAACATTCAGTACTTC
TRBJ1-1	TRBV28	many	NA	CASSLDGPLNTEAFF	TGTGCCAGCAGTTTAGATGGGCCCTTGAACACTGAAGCTTTCTTT
TRBJ1-1	TRBV20-1	many	NA	CSASSLGPGGLRQAFF	TGCAGTGCTAGCTCTCTTGGCCCGGGAGGACTCCGGCAAGCTTTCTTT
TRBJ2-2	TRBV12-3/TRBV12-4	many	TRBD2	CASSLPRGGASNTGELFF	TGTGCCAGCAGCCTTCCCCGGGGGGGTGCGTCGAACACCGGGGAGCTGTTTTTT
TRBJ2-1	TRBV4-1	NA	NA	CASSQGPPQQFF	TGCGCCAGCAGCCAAGGGCCCCCCCAGCAGTTCTTC
TRBJ2-2	TRBV27	few	NA	CASSLSGTSSTGELFF	TGTGCCAGCAGTTTATCCGGGACGAGTTCCACCGGGGAGCTGTTTTTT
TRBJ2-2	TRBV3-1	many	NA	CASSRPLATGELFF	TGTGCCAGCAGCCGACCCCTAGCGACCGGGGAGCTGTTTTTT
TRBJ2-1	TRBV6-1	few	TRBD2	CASSRTSGSIHEQFF	TGTGCCAGCAGTAGGACTAGCGGGAGTATCCATGAGCAGTTCTTC
TRBJ2-7	TRBV10-1	few	TRBD1	CASSPVGTGLYEQYF	TGCGCCAGCAGTCCCGTGGGGACAGGGCTCTACGAGCAGTACTTC
TRBJ2-2	TRBV7-2	NA	NA	CASSLVAPANTGELFF	TGTGCCAGCAGCTTAGTGGCGCCAGCGAACACCGGGGAGCTGTTTTTT
TRBJ2-5	TRBV7-9	many	TRBD1	CASSSGGRDRTQETQYF	TGTGCCAGCAGCTCCGGAGGCCGGGACAGAACTCAAGAGACCCAGTACTTC
TRBJ1-2	TRBV2	many	NA	CASSEILTSYGYTF	TGTGCCAGCAGTGAAATCCTTACCTCCTATGGCTACACCTTC
TRBJ2-1	TRBV12-3/TRBV12-4	many	TRBD2	CASSEGLAGGLEFF	TGTGCCAGCAGTGAGGGACTAGCGGGAGGACTGGAGTTCTTC